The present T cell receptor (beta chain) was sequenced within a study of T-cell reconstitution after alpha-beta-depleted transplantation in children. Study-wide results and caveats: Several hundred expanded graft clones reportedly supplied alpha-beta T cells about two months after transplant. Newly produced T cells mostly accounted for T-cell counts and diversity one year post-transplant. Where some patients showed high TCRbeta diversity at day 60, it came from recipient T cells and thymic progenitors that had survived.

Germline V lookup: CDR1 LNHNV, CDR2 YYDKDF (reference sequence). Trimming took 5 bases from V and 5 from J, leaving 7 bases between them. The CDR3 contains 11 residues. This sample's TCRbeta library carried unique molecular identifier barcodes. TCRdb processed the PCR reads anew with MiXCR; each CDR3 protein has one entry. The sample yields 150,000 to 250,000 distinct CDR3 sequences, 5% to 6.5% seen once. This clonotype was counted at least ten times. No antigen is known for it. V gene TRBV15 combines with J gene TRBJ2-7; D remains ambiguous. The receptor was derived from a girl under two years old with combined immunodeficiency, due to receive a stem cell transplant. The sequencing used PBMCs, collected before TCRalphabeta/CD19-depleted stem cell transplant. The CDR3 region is CATSGLNEQYF. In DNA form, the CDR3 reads TGTGCCACCAGCGGTTTGAACGAGCAGTACTTC. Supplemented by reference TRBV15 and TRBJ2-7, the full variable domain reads DAMVIQNPRYQVTQFGKPVTLSCSQTLNHNVMYWYQQKSSQAPKLLFHYYDKDFNNEADTPDNFQSRRPNTSFCFLDIRSPGLGDTAMYLCATSGLNEQYFGPGTRLTVT.